These 9 T cell receptor beta chains were sequenced from one sample in a study of CD8+CD57+ T cells in acquired aplastic anemia. In patients chosen for sequencing, flow cytometry had shown CD8+CD57+ cell expansion. TCR beta VDJ and CDR3 profiles were obtained from a genomic DNA template. TCRdb re-called the reads through MiXCR, storing one row per CDR3 protein. The repertoire consists of over 40,000 distinct CDR3 sequences, with approximately 57% occurring once and the leading ten covering 59%. The material sequenced was sorted CD4+, CD8+, or CD8+CD57+ T cells (not recorded which) from PBMCs. The receptors derive from a human donor with aplastic anemia.

The sample holds many counts of this clonotype. The chain joins TRBV2 to TRBJ2-7; D is unclear. Trimming left V 3 bases short and J 4 bases short, with 7 bases between. The germline V gene has CDR1 SNHLY and CDR2 FYNNEI. The CDR3 has 12 residues. CDR3 in DNA: TGTGCCAGCAGTGATTTGAGTTACGAGCAGTACTTC. Translated, it gives CASSDLSYEQYF.

The chain carries TRBV6-4 and TRBJ1-6; D unresolved. The CDR3 has 13 amino acids. Trimming removed 2 bases at V and 13 bases at J, with 12 bases between. Germline CDR1 reads MRHNA; CDR2 reads SNTAGT. Here the CDR3 DNA reads TGTGCCAGCAGTGACAGTGACGGTGGGCCCCTCCACTTT. It encodes CASSDSDGGPLHF.

As concerns this clonotype: The junction departs from germline at one end; a sequencing error may be responsible. This sequence joins TRBV15 and TRBJ2-7; TRBD2 aligns across 8 bases. Germline V gives CDR1 LNHNV, CDR2 YYDKDF (reference sequence). The CDR3 runs 14 residues. CDR3 loop: CTTSSSAGGYEQYF. Here the CDR3 DNA reads TGTACCACCAGCAGCAGTGCGGGGGGCTACGAGCAGTACTTC.

V and J are TRBV24-1 and TRBJ2-1; 11 bases match TRBD2. The CDR3 consists of 16 residues. V lost 3 bases and J lost 5; bases outside the gene matches: 5. CDR1 and CDR2 (germline): KGHDR, SFDVKD. CDR3 nucleotides: TGTGCCACCAGTGATACGACTAGCGGGACCGACAATGAGCAGTTCTTC. Translation gives CATSDTTSGTDNEQFF.

The chain is built from TRBV2 and TRBJ2-7, with D maybe TRBD2 (7 bases). Trimming left V 1 base short and J 9 bases short, with 13 bases between. CDR1 is SNHLY and CDR2 is FYNNEI in the germline V gene. The CDR3 runs to 13 residues. The CDR3 sequence: CASSEGGGLVQYF. The CDR3, as DNA: TGTGCCAGCAGTGAAGGGGGGGGGCTCGTGCAGTACTTC.

The V call is TRBV9, the J call TRBJ2-1, with a possible D match to TRBD2 (5 bases). Germline lookup yields CDR1 SGDLS and CDR2 YYNGEE. This CDR3 is built from 14 residues. The V end was cut by 0 bases, the J end by 9 bases, with 13 bases between. The CDR3 DNA is TGTGCCAGCAGCGTAGGAGGGAACCTAGCTGAGCAGTTCTTC. Translation: CASSVGGNLAEQFF.

This clonotype was observed many times. The chain couples TRBV16 to TRBJ1-6, with 8 positions matching TRBD1. Losses at the gene ends were 4 bases for V and 6 bases for J; bases not matched to a gene: 5. The CDR3 totals 15 residues. Germline-derived CDR1 and CDR2 are KGHSY and FQNENV. This chain's CDR3 is CASSPWTGPNSPLHF. The DNA of the CDR3 is TGTGCCAGCAGCCCTTGGACAGGGCCTAATTCACCCCTCCACTTT.

This clonotype was counted ten times or more. This rearrangement joins TRBV19 to TRBJ2-1; 8 positions agree with TRBD2. CDR1 and CDR2 from the germline V gene are LNHDA and SQIVND (reference sequence). There are 15 residues in the CDR3. Unmatched junction bases numbered 4, after V lost 3 bases and J lost 3 bases. CDR3 protein: CASSMAGGGYNEQFF. CDR3 coding DNA: TGTGCCAGTAGTATGGCCGGGGGGGGCTACAATGAGCAGTTCTTC.

This chain uses TRBV29-1 with TRBJ2-5; 9 bases agree with TRBD1. The length of the CDR3 is 14 residues. With 6 bases clipped from V and 4 bases from J, the junction kept 9 bases outside the gene matches. The germline V gene has CDR1 SQVTM and CDR2 ANQGSEA. This chain's CDR3 is CSVAPGTGLETQYF. In DNA, the CDR3 is TGCAGCGTGGCCCCCGGGACAGGGTTAGAGACCCAGTACTTC.